This TCR beta chain was identified during a study of CD8 T cells in ankylosing spondylitis. This CDR3 spans 17 amino acids. Per germline, CDR1 ENHRY and CDR2 SYGVKD. V gave up 2 bases and J gave up 5 bases; unmatched junction bases: 11. Study conclusions and caveats: Some of these motif variants have turned up before, in reports on reactive arthritis synovial fluid and blood. The study identified a TCR beta motif of eight highly homologous variants that appeared characteristic of ankylosing spondylitis blood.

TCRdb redid the calling of the 5' RACE reads with MiXCR, one entry per CDR3 protein. The sample has 700,000 to 1,000,000 distinct CDR3 sequences, over 9.5% seen once. This clonotype came up a few times. The antigen is undetermined. This TCR was sampled from a male donor with ankylosing spondylitis. Sequencing was done on a sample of blood, either unsorted or a sorted T cell fraction (not recorded which). V usage is TRBV10-3 and J usage is TRBJ2-5; 10 nucleotides agree with TRBD1. DNA of the CDR3: TGTGCCATCAGTGAGGTAGCCGACAGGGGGCTTACGGAGACCCAGTACTTC. This sequence encodes CAISEVADRGLTETQYF.